Listed below are T cell receptor beta chains from one sample, sequenced in a study of shared clonotypes between healthy human individuals. Some clones are missing from TCRdb's copy, which holds only in-frame ones; the method was immunoSEQ multiplex PCR. The repertoire holds 550,000 to 600,000 clones, with roughly 79% as singletons. The sample was PBMCs. The receptors originated from a woman aged 40 to 49 in good health. Some clones in this sample may be carry-over from other donors' samples. Each CDR3 is given with its conserved first and last residue. The order of the fields is V gene, D gene, J gene, CDR3 length, clone size, CDR3 DNA, CDR3 protein. A D gene is named only where the DNA matches it firmly. The size entry is marked missing in some rows and otherwise reads once, few, many or a size class.

V gene: TRBV7-6
D gene: TRBD1
J gene: TRBJ1-3
CDR3 length: 15
clone size: -
CDR3 DNA: TGTGCCAGCAGCCCACAAACGGGACAGGTTAACACCATATATTTT
CDR3 protein: CASSPQTGQVNTIYF

V gene: TRBV11-3
D gene: TRBD2
J gene: TRBJ2-1
CDR3 length: 17
clone size: -
CDR3 DNA: TGTGCCAGCAGCTTTGGACTAGCGGGAGGGCCGGGGGATGAGCAGTTCTTC
CDR3 protein: CASSFGLAGGPGDEQFF

V gene: TRBV27
D gene: -
J gene: TRBJ2-7
CDR3 length: 14
clone size: -
CDR3 DNA: TGTGCCAGCAGTCGGGCAGGTGGTCCCTACGAGCAGTACTTC
CDR3 protein: CASSRAGGPYEQYF

V gene: TRBV7-2
D gene: -
J gene: TRBJ2-7
CDR3 length: 15
clone size: -
CDR3 DNA: TGTGCCAGCAGCAAACAGGCCTCCCTCTCCTACGAGCAGTACTTC
CDR3 protein: CASSKQASLSYEQYF

V gene: TRBV28
D gene: TRBD2
J gene: TRBJ2-1
CDR3 length: 16
clone size: -
CDR3 DNA: TGTGCCAGCAGGGGACTAGCGGGAGGGGGGTACAATGAGCAGTTCTTC
CDR3 protein: CASRGLAGGGYNEQFF

V gene: TRBV10-1
D gene: TRBD2
J gene: TRBJ2-5
CDR3 length: 13
clone size: once
CDR3 DNA: TGCGCCAGCAGTGTCGGGGGGAGAGAGACCCAGTACTTC
CDR3 protein: CASSVGGRETQYF

V gene: TRBV7-2
D gene: -
J gene: TRBJ2-4
CDR3 length: 12
clone size: -
CDR3 DNA: TGTGCCAGCAGCTTACTCGGGGACATTCAGTACTTC
CDR3 protein: CASSLLGDIQYF

V gene: TRBV5-1
D gene: TRBD2
J gene: TRBJ2-2
CDR3 length: 17
clone size: -
CDR3 DNA: TGCGCCAGCAGCTTCCTAGCGGGAGGGCCGAACACCGGGGAGCTGTTTTTT
CDR3 protein: CASSFLAGGPNTGELFF

V gene: TRBV18
D gene: -
J gene: TRBJ1-1
CDR3 length: 14
clone size: once
CDR3 DNA: TGTGCCAGCTCACTGGGACAACGGAACACTGAAGCTTTCTTT
CDR3 protein: CASSLGQRNTEAFF

V gene: TRBV30
D gene: TRBD1
J gene: TRBJ1-1
CDR3 length: 13
clone size: few
CDR3 DNA: TGTGCCTGGAGGACCGGGACAGATCCTGAAGCTTTCTTT
CDR3 protein: CAWRTGTDPEAFF

V gene: TRBV29-1
D gene: -
J gene: TRBJ2-7
CDR3 length: 12
clone size: -
CDR3 DNA: TGCAGCGTTGTTGCGTCCTCCTACGAGCAGTACTTC
CDR3 protein: CSVVASSYEQYF

V gene: TRBV6-1
D gene: -
J gene: TRBJ2-7
CDR3 length: 17
clone size: -
CDR3 DNA: TGTGCCAGCAGTGAGGGAGAGGGGCGGGACCCCTCGGACGAGCAGTACTTC
CDR3 protein: CASSEGEGRDPSDEQYF

V gene: TRBV13
D gene: -
J gene: TRBJ2-5
CDR3 length: 13
clone size: -
CDR3 DNA: TGTGCCAGCAGCAAGATCCGGCAAGAGACCCAGTACTTC
CDR3 protein: CASSKIRQETQYF

V gene: TRBV18
D gene: TRBD1
J gene: TRBJ2-2
CDR3 length: 15
clone size: -
CDR3 DNA: TGTGCCAGCTCACCGGACAGGTCCAACACCGGGGAGCTGTTTTTT
CDR3 protein: CASSPDRSNTGELFF

V gene: TRBV5-4
D gene: -
J gene: TRBJ2-5
CDR3 length: 16
clone size: -
CDR3 DNA: TGTGCCAGCAGCTTGGAGATAGCGGGCCAGGGGGAGACCCAGTACTTC
CDR3 protein: CASSLEIAGQGETQYF

V gene: TRBV5-5
D gene: TRBD1
J gene: TRBJ1-5
CDR3 length: 15
clone size: -
CDR3 DNA: TGTGCCAGCAGCTTAGTGACAGGGGGCAATCAGCCCCAGCATTTT
CDR3 protein: CASSLVTGGNQPQHF

V gene: TRBV30
D gene: TRBD1
J gene: TRBJ2-7
CDR3 length: 13
clone size: -
CDR3 DNA: TGTGCCTGGGACAGGGGTAATTCCTACGAGCAGTACTTC
CDR3 protein: CAWDRGNSYEQYF

V gene: TRBV29-1
D gene: TRBD1
J gene: TRBJ2-6
CDR3 length: 20
clone size: -
CDR3 DNA: TGCAGCGTTGAAGATAAGGGCCTGGACAGGGGGGTCGCTGGGGCCAACGTCCTGACTTTC
CDR3 protein: CSVEDKGLDRGVAGANVLTF

V gene: TRBV19
D gene: -
J gene: TRBJ2-5
CDR3 length: 13
clone size: -
CDR3 DNA: TGTGCCAGTAGTTTCCAGGGCCAAGAGACCCAGTACTTC
CDR3 protein: CASSFQGQETQYF

V gene: TRBV9
D gene: -
J gene: TRBJ2-2
CDR3 length: 15
clone size: -
CDR3 DNA: TGTGCCAGCAGCCCGACGGCAACGAACACCGGGGAGCTGTTTTTT
CDR3 protein: CASSPTATNTGELFF

V gene: TRBV28
D gene: TRBD1
J gene: TRBJ1-2
CDR3 length: 17
clone size: -
CDR3 DNA: TGTGCCAGCAGTTTATCCGGTGGACAGGCCCCGAACTATGGCTACACCTTC
CDR3 protein: CASSLSGGQAPNYGYTF

V gene: TRBV6-6
D gene: -
J gene: TRBJ2-1
CDR3 length: 12
clone size: few
CDR3 DNA: TGTGCCAGCAGTTACTTGCAAGATGAGCAGTTCTTC
CDR3 protein: CASSYLQDEQFF

V gene: TRBV7-9
D gene: -
J gene: TRBJ2-5
CDR3 length: 17
clone size: once
CDR3 DNA: TGTGCCAGCAGCTCTTTGCCGGGACATCTTTTACAAGAGACCCAGTACTTC
CDR3 protein: CASSSLPGHLLQETQYF

V gene: TRBV7-6
D gene: -
J gene: TRBJ2-7
CDR3 length: 15
clone size: -
CDR3 DNA: TGTGCCAGCAGCTTAGAGGCCAACCCCTCCTACGAGCAGTACTTC
CDR3 protein: CASSLEANPSYEQYF

V gene: TRBV5-1
D gene: -
J gene: TRBJ2-7
CDR3 length: 13
clone size: -
CDR3 DNA: TGCGCCAGCAGCTTGGGACTAGTCTACGAGCAGTACTTC
CDR3 protein: CASSLGLVYEQYF

V gene: TRBV19
D gene: -
J gene: TRBJ2-1
CDR3 length: 14
clone size: -
CDR3 DNA: TGTGCCAGTAGTATACCCGGATTAAGGTATGAGCAGTTCTTC
CDR3 protein: CASSIPGLRYEQFF

V gene: TRBV7-9
D gene: -
J gene: TRBJ2-3
CDR3 length: 16
clone size: -
CDR3 DNA: TGTGCCAGCAGCTTAGGGGCTAGCCCTAGCACAGATACGCAGTATTTT
CDR3 protein: CASSLGASPSTDTQYF

V gene: TRBV28
D gene: TRBD2
J gene: TRBJ2-1
CDR3 length: 13
clone size: -
CDR3 DNA: TGTGCCAGCCGGGCGGGAGTGAGCAATGAGCAGTTCTTC
CDR3 protein: CASRAGVSNEQFF

V gene: TRBV7-2
D gene: -
J gene: TRBJ2-6
CDR3 length: 17
clone size: once
CDR3 DNA: TGTGCCAGCAGCCTTGAAATGACGACAAAGTCGGGCCAACGTCCTGACTTC
CDR3 protein: CASSLEMTTKSGQRPDF

V gene: TRBV5-1
D gene: TRBD1
J gene: TRBJ2-1
CDR3 length: 14
clone size: -
CDR3 DNA: TGCGCCAGCAGCTTGCAGGGGGAACGAAATGAGCAGTTCTTC
CDR3 protein: CASSLQGERNEQFF

V gene: TRBV28
D gene: -
J gene: TRBJ2-7
CDR3 length: 14
clone size: -
CDR3 DNA: TGTGCCAGCAATCCCCTACAGGGCTCCTACGAGCAGTACTTC
CDR3 protein: CASNPLQGSYEQYF

V gene: TRBV7-3
D gene: TRBD1
J gene: TRBJ2-7
CDR3 length: 16
clone size: -
CDR3 DNA: TGTGCCAGCAGCCAAAGAGGGACAGGGGCTGTATACGAGCAGTACTTC
CDR3 protein: CASSQRGTGAVYEQYF

V gene: TRBV30
D gene: TRBD2
J gene: TRBJ2-2
CDR3 length: 15
clone size: -
CDR3 DNA: TGTGCCTGGAGTGACGGGAGGGCCCGGACCGGGGAGCTGTTTTTT
CDR3 protein: CAWSDGRARTGELFF

V gene: TRBV5-1
D gene: TRBD1
J gene: TRBJ1-2
CDR3 length: 14
clone size: -
CDR3 DNA: TGCGCCAGCAGCTTACAGGGGGCGCCTGATGGCTACACCTTC
CDR3 protein: CASSLQGAPDGYTF

V gene: TRBV11-2
D gene: -
J gene: TRBJ1-3
CDR3 length: 14
clone size: -
CDR3 DNA: TGTGCCAGCAGCCAAAACAGGCGTGGAAACACCATATATTTT
CDR3 protein: CASSQNRRGNTIYF

V gene: TRBV7-2
D gene: -
J gene: TRBJ1-5
CDR3 length: 13
clone size: -
CDR3 DNA: TGTGCCAGCAGCCCCCAGACAGATCAGCCCCAGCATTTT
CDR3 protein: CASSPQTDQPQHF

V gene: TRBV6-1
D gene: TRBD1
J gene: TRBJ2-2
CDR3 length: 15
clone size: few
CDR3 DNA: TGTGCCAGCAGTGAAGCGCAGGGGGCACCCGGGGAGCTGTTTTTT
CDR3 protein: CASSEAQGAPGELFF

V gene: TRBV6-6
D gene: -
J gene: TRBJ2-1
CDR3 length: 14
clone size: -
CDR3 DNA: TGTGCCAGCATCCGGGACACAACCTACAATGAGCAGTTCTTC
CDR3 protein: CASIRDTTYNEQFF

V gene: TRBV28
D gene: -
J gene: TRBJ2-1
CDR3 length: 13
clone size: -
CDR3 DNA: TGTGCCTCAAAGTTGACGGATGGGTATGAGCAGTTCTTC
CDR3 protein: CASKLTDGYEQFF